These T cell receptor beta chains were read from a single sample in a study of OX40 agonist ivuxolimab in advanced cancers. The protocol was immunoSEQ multiplex PCR, while the TCRdb copy is restricted to in-frame clones and leaves out a portion. In the table there are fewer than 200,000 clones, approximately 94% of which are singletons. The sample consisted of CD4+ or CD8+ T cells sorted from blood, taken in a trial of the OX40 agonist ivuxolimab. These receptors were collected from an adult with an advanced solid tumor such as melanoma, head and neck, liver or kidney cancer. The CDR3 runs from the conserved cysteine through the conserved F or W. D genes are given only for firm matches. Clone size is given for some rows only: seen once, a few or many times, or a class if the clone is expanded.

j_gene	d_gene	v_gene	abundance	CDR3nt	CDR3aa
TRBJ1-2	-	TRBV6-5	few	TGTGCCAGCAGTTACTCCGTGGTGGCTAACTATGGCTACACCTTC	CASSYSVVANYGYTF
TRBJ2-5	TRBD2	TRBV7-8	-	TGTGCCAGCAGCTTAGCTAGCGGGGGATCCCAAGAGACCCAGTACTTC	CASSLASGGSQETQYF
TRBJ2-1	TRBD2	TRBV7-9	once	TGTGCCAGCTCCGGGACTAGACCTGCCGCTGAGCAGTTCTTC	CASSGTRPAAEQFF
TRBJ1-5	TRBD1	TRBV27	-	TGTGCCAGCAGTCCCTCGACAGGGAGGCAGCCCCAGCATTTT	CASSPSTGRQPQHF
TRBJ2-5	-	TRBV5-4	-	TGTGCCAGCAGCTTGGAAAACCTCCAAGAGACCCAGTACTTC	CASSLENLQETQYF
TRBJ1-2	-	TRBV6-5	-	TGTGCCAGCAGTTCTTACAGGCAGGACTACACCTTC	CASSSYRQDYTF
TRBJ2-7	TRBD2	TRBV11-2	-	TGTGCCAGCAGCGAACTTGCGGGGGTGACCTACGAGCAGTACTTC	CASSELAGVTYEQYF
TRBJ2-2	-	TRBV10-1	-	TGCGCCAGCAGTGAGTCTGGACGCCGAAGGGACACCGGGGAGCTGTTTTTT	CASSESGRRRDTGELFF
TRBJ2-7	-	TRBV18	-	TGTGCCAGCTCACCCGGAGGTATCGTCGGAGACGAGCAGTACTTC	CASSPGGIVGDEQYF
TRBJ2-5	TRBD1	TRBV6-1	-	TGTGCCAGCAGTGGTAGTGGGACAGTCCAAGAGACCCAGTACTTC	CASSGSGTVQETQYF
TRBJ2-1	TRBD2	TRBV9	-	TGTGCCAGCAGCGTAGATGGCGGGAGTTTTAATGAGCAGTTCTTC	CASSVDGGSFNEQFF
TRBJ2-7	TRBD1	TRBV30	-	TGTGCCTGGAGTGTACCAGACAGGGGGCTCCTGGGGCAGTACTTC	CAWSVPDRGLLGQYF
TRBJ1-2	TRBD1	TRBV28	-	TGTGCCAGCAGGCTAACCGGGACAGGGGCAATTAGTGGCTACACCTTC	CASRLTGTGAISGYTF
TRBJ2-7	-	TRBV9	-	TGTGCCAGCAGCGTCTCCGGGACGCCTTCCTACGAGCAGTACTTC	CASSVSGTPSYEQYF
TRBJ2-1	TRBD2	TRBV5-1	-	TGCGCCAGCAGCTCCGCGGCACTAGCGGACTACAATGAGCAGTTCTTC	CASSSAALADYNEQFF
TRBJ1-2	TRBD1	TRBV7-8	-	TGTGCCAGCACCCGAGGGGCAGGGGGCGACTATGGCTACACCTTC	CASTRGAGGDYGYTF
TRBJ2-6	-	TRBV7-2	-	TGTGCCAGCAGCTCCCCCCAGGGGGCCAACGTCCTGACTTTC	CASSSPQGANVLTF
TRBJ1-3	-	TRBV5-6	-	TGTGCCAGCAGCTTTTACTCCGGACACTACTCTGGAAACACCATATATTTT	CASSFYSGHYSGNTIYF
TRBJ2-1	TRBD2	TRBV5-1	-	TGCGCCAGCAGCATGATAGCGGGGCCCAACAATGAGCAGTTCTTC	CASSMIAGPNNEQFF
TRBJ2-3	-	TRBV7-2	-	TGTGCCAGCAGCTTATGGGCGGATACGCAGTATTTT	CASSLWADTQYF
TRBJ2-5	TRBD1	TRBV29-1	-	TGCAGCGTCCCGGGACAGGTGCAAGAGACCCAGTACTTC	CSVPGQVQETQYF
TRBJ2-3	TRBD2	TRBV6-5	-	TGTGCCAGCAGCCCCAGGGTAGCGGGAGGAGATACGCAGTATTTT	CASSPRVAGGDTQYF
TRBJ1-4	TRBD1	TRBV7-9	-	TGTGCCAGCAGCTTTTTGATGTCGGGACAGGGGGGTGCTAATGAAAAACTGTTTTTT	CASSFLMSGQGGANEKLFF
TRBJ2-1	TRBD1	TRBV5-8	-	TGTGCCAGCAGCTTGTCGGGGACAGGGGGCTACAATGAGCAGTTCTTC	CASSLSGTGGYNEQFF
TRBJ1-2	-	TRBV30	-	TGTGCCTGGAGTGTACGAGGGAGCTATGGCTACACCTTC	CAWSVRGSYGYTF
TRBJ2-5	-	TRBV5-1	-	TGCGCCAGCAGCCCGGACTGGCAGACCCAGTACTTC	CASSPDWQTQYF
TRBJ1-2	-	TRBV6-5	-	TGTGCCAGCAGTTACTCTGCGGTTAACTATGGCTACACCTTC	CASSYSAVNYGYTF
TRBJ1-6	-	TRBV28	-	TGTGCCAGCAGTTTAGAAGGGGCCAACTCCCTCCACTTT	CASSLEGANSLHF
TRBJ1-1	-	TRBV5-1	-	TGCGCCAGCAGCTTGGCCGGGCAGCTTGAAGCTTTCTTT	CASSLAGQLEAFF
TRBJ2-1	TRBD1	TRBV7-2	-	TGTGCCAGCAAAATGACCCGGGACAGGGGTGATGAGCAGTTCTTC	CASKMTRDRGDEQFF
TRBJ2-3	TRBD2	TRBV18	-	TGTGCCAGCTCACCTGGACTAGCGGGATCTGGCACAGATACGCAGTATTTT	CASSPGLAGSGTDTQYF
TRBJ2-3	-	TRBV4-3	-	TGCGCCAGCAGCCAAGATCTGGGGGGGACATACAGCACAGATACGCAGTATTTT	CASSQDLGGTYSTDTQYF
TRBJ1-1	TRBD1	TRBV5-6	-	TGTGCCAGCAGCTTGACCGGACAGGGGCTACTGAACACTGAAGCTTTCTTT	CASSLTGQGLLNTEAFF
TRBJ2-7	-	TRBV9	-	TGTGCCAGCAGCCCCCCAGACAGGCCTAAGAACGAGCAGTACTTC	CASSPPDRPKNEQYF
TRBJ2-3	TRBD2	TRBV5-1	-	TGCGCCAGCAGTACTAGCGGGCTCACAGATACGCAGTATTTT	CASSTSGLTDTQYF
TRBJ2-2	TRBD1	TRBV7-2	once	TGTGCCAGCAGCTTACAGGGGGCCCCCGGGGAGCTGTTTTTT	CASSLQGAPGELFF